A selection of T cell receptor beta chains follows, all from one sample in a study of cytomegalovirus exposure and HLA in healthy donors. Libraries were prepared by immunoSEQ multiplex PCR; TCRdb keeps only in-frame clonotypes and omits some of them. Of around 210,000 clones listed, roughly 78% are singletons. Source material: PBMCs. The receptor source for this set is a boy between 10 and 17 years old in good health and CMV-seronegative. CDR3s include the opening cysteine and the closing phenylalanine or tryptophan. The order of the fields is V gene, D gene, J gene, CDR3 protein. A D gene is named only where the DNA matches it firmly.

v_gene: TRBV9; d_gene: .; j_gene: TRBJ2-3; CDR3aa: CASSVLAGFTDTQYF
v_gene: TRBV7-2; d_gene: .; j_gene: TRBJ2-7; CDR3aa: CASSPGTYSYEQYF
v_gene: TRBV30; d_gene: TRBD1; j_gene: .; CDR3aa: CAWSKGTGGSYEQYF
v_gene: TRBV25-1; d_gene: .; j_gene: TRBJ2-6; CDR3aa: CASTSSGANVLTF
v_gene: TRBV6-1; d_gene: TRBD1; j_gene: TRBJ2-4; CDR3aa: CASSVLDRGGNIQYF
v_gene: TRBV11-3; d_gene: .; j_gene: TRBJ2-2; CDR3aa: CASSPMGELFF
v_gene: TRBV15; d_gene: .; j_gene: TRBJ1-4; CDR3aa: CATSRGGTNEKLFF
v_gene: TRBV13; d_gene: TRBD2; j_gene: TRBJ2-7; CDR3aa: CASSFGLAEPPGVGEQYF
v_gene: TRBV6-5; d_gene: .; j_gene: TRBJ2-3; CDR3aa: CASSGGTDTQYF
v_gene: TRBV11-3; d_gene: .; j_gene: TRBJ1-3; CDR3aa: CASSAGGTTIYF
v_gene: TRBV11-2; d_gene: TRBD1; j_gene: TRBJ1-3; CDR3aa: CASSPLTGSAGNTIYF
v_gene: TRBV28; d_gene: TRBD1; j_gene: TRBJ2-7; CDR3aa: CASSPDRGRPYEQYF
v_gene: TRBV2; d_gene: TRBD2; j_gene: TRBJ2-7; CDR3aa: CASSALAGGPIEQYF
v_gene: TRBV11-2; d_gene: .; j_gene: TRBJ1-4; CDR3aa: CASSFRFARGEKLFF
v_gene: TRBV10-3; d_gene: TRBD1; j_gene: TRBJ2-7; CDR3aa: CAISTPTGKGYEQYF
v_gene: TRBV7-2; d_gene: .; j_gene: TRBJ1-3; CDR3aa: CASSLGRGAGNTIYF
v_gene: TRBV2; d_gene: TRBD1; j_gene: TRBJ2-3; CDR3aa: CASTGTVGTDTQYF
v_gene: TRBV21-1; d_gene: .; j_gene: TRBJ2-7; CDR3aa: CASSIQVNEQYF
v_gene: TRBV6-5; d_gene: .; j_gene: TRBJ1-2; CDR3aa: CASSYGGAPNYGYTF
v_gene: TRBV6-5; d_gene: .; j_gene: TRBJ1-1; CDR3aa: CASSSWTDSNTEAFF
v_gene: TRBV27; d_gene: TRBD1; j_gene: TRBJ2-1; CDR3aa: CARQKGQGNEQFF
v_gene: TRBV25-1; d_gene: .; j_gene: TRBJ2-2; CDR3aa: CASSWRLNGELFF
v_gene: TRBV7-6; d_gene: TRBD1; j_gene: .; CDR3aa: CASSALQGYEQYF
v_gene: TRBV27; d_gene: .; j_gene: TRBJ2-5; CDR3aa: CASSTYRVEETQYF
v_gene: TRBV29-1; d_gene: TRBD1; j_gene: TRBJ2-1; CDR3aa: CSEGQGSSYNEQFF
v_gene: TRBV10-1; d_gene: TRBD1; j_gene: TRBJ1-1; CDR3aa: CASSPGTGVEAFF
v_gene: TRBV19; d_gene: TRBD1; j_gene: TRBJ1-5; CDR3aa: CAGGTGATNQPQHF
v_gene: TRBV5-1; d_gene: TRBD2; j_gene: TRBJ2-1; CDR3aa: CASSANGLRTGAGGEQFF
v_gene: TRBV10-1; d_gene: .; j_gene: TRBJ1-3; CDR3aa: CARSGVSGNTIYF
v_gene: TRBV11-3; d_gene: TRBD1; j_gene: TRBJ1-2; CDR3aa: CASSLEGTGSYGYTF
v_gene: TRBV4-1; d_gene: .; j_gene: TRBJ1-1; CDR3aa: CASSRTGNTEAFF
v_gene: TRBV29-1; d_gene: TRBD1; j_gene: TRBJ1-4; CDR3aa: CSVEGTGAPEKLFF
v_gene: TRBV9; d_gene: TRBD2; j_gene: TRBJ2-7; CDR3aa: CASSTSGASYEQYF
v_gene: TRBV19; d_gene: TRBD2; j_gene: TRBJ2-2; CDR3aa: CASGLASIPNTGELFF